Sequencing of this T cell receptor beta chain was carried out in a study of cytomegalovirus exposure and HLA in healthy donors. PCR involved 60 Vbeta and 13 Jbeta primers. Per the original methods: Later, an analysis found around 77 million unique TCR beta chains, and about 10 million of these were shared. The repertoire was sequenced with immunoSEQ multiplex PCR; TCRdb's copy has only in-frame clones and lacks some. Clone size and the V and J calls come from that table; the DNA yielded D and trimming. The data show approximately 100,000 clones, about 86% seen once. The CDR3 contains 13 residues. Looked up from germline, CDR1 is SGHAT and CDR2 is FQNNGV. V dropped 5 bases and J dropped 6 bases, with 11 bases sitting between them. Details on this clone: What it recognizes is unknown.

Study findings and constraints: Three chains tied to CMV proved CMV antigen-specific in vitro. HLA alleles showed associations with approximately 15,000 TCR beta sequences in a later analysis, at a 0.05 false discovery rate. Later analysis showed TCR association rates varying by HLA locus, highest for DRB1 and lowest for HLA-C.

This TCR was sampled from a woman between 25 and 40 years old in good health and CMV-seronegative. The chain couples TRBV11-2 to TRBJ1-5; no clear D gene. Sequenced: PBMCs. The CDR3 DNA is TGTGCCAGCAGCCCCCAAGAGGGTCAGCCCCAGCATTTT. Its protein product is CASSPQEGQPQHF. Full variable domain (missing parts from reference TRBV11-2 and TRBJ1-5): EAGVAQSPRYKIIEKRQSVAFWCNPISGHATLYWYQQILGQGPKLLIQFQNNGVVDDSQLPKDRFSAERLKGVDSTLKIQPAKLEDSAVYLCASSPQEGQPQHFGDGTRLSIL.